The rows below give T cell receptor beta chains drawn from one sample of a study of blood T cell repertoires in COVID-19. Generated by immunoSEQ multiplex PCR, the TCRdb table keeps only in-frame clones and is missing some. The sample yields some 260,000 clones, roughly 90% seen once. Sequenced: PBMCs or T cells enriched from blood (not recorded which). These receptors originate from a middle-aged man who had recovered from COVID-19. Both conserved end residues are part of each CDR3. Each record gives: D gene, clone size, CDR3 length, J gene, V gene, CDR3 DNA, CDR3 protein. D genes are given only for firm matches. A clone size is listed for some rows: how often the clone was seen (once, few, many), or a class if it is expanded.

TRBD1 | - | 15 | TRBJ2-2 | TRBV7-2 | TGTGCCAGCAGGGTGACAGGGGCGAACACCGGGGAGCTGTTTTTT | CASRVTGANTGELFF
TRBD2 | - | 15 | TRBJ2-3 | TRBV10-1 | TGCGCCAGCAGTGATCTAGCGGGGGGCACAGATACGCAGTATTTT | CASSDLAGGTDTQYF
TRBD2 | - | 18 | TRBJ2-5 | TRBV13 | TGTGCCAGCAGCTTCCCATGGACTAGCGGGAGGGCTTGGGAGACCCAGTACTTC | CASSFPWTSGRAWETQYF
TRBD2 | - | 15 | TRBJ2-5 | TRBV28 | TGTGCCAGCAGTTTCACTAGCGGGAGGACAGAGACCCAGTACTTC | CASSFTSGRTETQYF
TRBD1 | - | 16 | TRBJ2-7 | TRBV18 | TGTGCCAGCTCCCTAGGTGGGGGGACAGGCCCCTACGAGCAGTACTTC | CASSLGGGTGPYEQYF
TRBD1 | - | 14 | TRBJ1-2 | TRBV9 | TGTGCCAGCAGCCCGACCGGGACAGCGGATGGCTACACCTTC | CASSPTGTADGYTF
- | - | 16 | TRBJ1-1 | TRBV7-3 | TGTGCCAGCAGCCTTACCCCGATACAGGAGGGCACTGAAGCTTTCTTT | CASSLTPIQEGTEAFF
- | - | 11 | TRBJ1-2 | TRBV15 | TGTGCCACCAGCAGAGGGGAGATCTACACCTTC | CATSRGEIYTF
TRBD1 | - | 16 | TRBJ1-5 | TRBV19 | TGTGCCAGTAGTAATCGACAGGGGGCTAGCAATCAGCCCCAGCATTTT | CASSNRQGASNQPQHF
- | - | 18 | TRBJ1-5 | TRBV7-2 | TGTGCCAGCAGCTTATTTCTGCAGAGTGCAGGGAGGAATCAGCCCCAGCATTTT | CASSLFLQSAGRNQPQHF
- | - | 16 | TRBJ1-3 | TRBV4-3 | TGCGCCAGCAGCACGGACGGGGGTGCTACTGGAAACACCATATATTTT | CASSTDGGATGNTIYF
- | - | 16 | TRBJ2-3 | TRBV7-2 | TGTGCCAGCAGCTTAACCGGGAGAGGGGTTGAAGATACGCAGTATTTT | CASSLTGRGVEDTQYF
- | - | 14 | TRBJ2-7 | TRBV28 | TGTGCCAGCATGGAGGTCGGGAGCTCCTACGAGCAGTACTTC | CASMEVGSSYEQYF
TRBD2 | few | 18 | TRBJ2-1 | TRBV4-2 | TGTGCCAGCAGCCAACCGACTAGCGGGAGGGCCCGGGGGAATGAGCAGTTCTTC | CASSQPTSGRARGNEQFF
TRBD1 | - | 19 | TRBJ1-2 | TRBV30 | TGTGCCTGGACTCCGAGGACAGGACGCCCGACATACGATCAAGGTGGCTACACCTTC | CAWTPRTGRPTYDQGGYTF
- | - | 18 | TRBJ2-1 | TRBV20-1 | TGCAGTGCTAGTGGGCGGGCAATCCCGAAAGGGGGTTACAATGAGCAGTTCTTC | CSASGRAIPKGGYNEQFF
TRBD2 | - | 14 | TRBJ2-7 | TRBV11-2 | TGTGCCAGCAGCACCTATAGCGGGAGTTACGAGCAGTACTTC | CASSTYSGSYEQYF
TRBD1 | - | 15 | TRBJ1-5 | TRBV5-1 | TGCGCCAGCAGCTTGGTCCCCGCAGGGGGTCAGCCCCAGCATTTT | CASSLVPAGGQPQHF
TRBD2 | - | 15 | TRBJ2-7 | TRBV19 | TGTGCCAGTAGTATTCCCCCGGGGACTACCTACGAGCAGTACTTC | CASSIPPGTTYEQYF
- | - | 15 | TRBJ1-2 | TRBV18 | TGTGCCAGCTCACCACGGAGTGGAGGGGCTGACGGCTACACCTTC | CASSPRSGGADGYTF
TRBD1 | - | 13 | TRBJ1-2 | TRBV7-6 | TGTGCCAGCGGATCTACAGGGGGCTATGGCTACACCTTC | CASGSTGGYGYTF
- | - | 14 | TRBJ2-2 | TRBV11-2 | TGTGCCAGCAGCTTAGAAACAGAGACCGGGGAGCTGTTTTTT | CASSLETETGELFF
TRBD2 | - | 16 | TRBJ2-2 | TRBV3-1/TRBV3-2 | TGTGCCAGCAGCCTCGGAGGTAGCGGGCACACCGGGGAGCTGTTTTTT | CASSLGGSGHTGELFF
TRBD1 | - | 13 | TRBJ2-5 | TRBV2 | TGTGCCAGCCGACCTGGACAGGTCGAGACCCAGTACTTC | CASRPGQVETQYF
- | - | 12 | TRBJ1-1 | TRBV27 | TGTGCCAGCAGTCCCCGAGGGACTGAAGCTTTCTTT | CASSPRGTEAFF
TRBD1 | - | 13 | TRBJ1-2 | TRBV7-3 | TGTGCCAGCAGCCCGACAGGGGTACGTGGCTACACCTTC | CASSPTGVRGYTF
- | - | 11 | TRBJ2-7 | TRBV20-1 | TGCAGTGCTGACGGGGTCTCCGAGCAGTACTTC | CSADGVSEQYF
TRBD1 | - | 16 | TRBJ2-7 | TRBV4-1 | TGCGCCAGCAGCCCGGCCGGGACAGGGGGCTTCAACGAGCAGTACTTC | CASSPAGTGGFNEQYF
- | - | 15 | TRBJ1-4 | TRBV7-6 | TGTGCCAGCAGCGCCCACAGGGTCGGAGGTGAAAAACTGTTTTTT | CASSAHRVGGEKLFF
- | - | 12 | TRBJ2-7 | TRBV7-2 | TGTGCCAGCAGCCGGACAGATTACGAGCAGTACTTC | CASSRTDYEQYF
- | - | 15 | TRBJ1-2 | TRBV6-5 | TGTGCCAGCAGTTACTCCGATACATTCTCCTATGGCTACACCTTC | CASSYSDTFSYGYTF
TRBD1 | - | 17 | TRBJ1-1 | TRBV5-8 | TGTGCCAGCAGCTACCCGGACAGGACCCCGACCTACACTGAAGCTTTCTTT | CASSYPDRTPTYTEAFF
- | - | 15 | TRBJ2-1 | TRBV7-2 | TGTGCCAGCAGCTTAGTTTGGCAGGGGGAGGCTGAGCAGTTCTTC | CASSLVWQGEAEQFF
TRBD2 | - | 20 | TRBJ2-3 | TRBV4-2 | TGTGCCAGCAGCCAAGATTCCGGGACTAGCGGGAGATGGGGCACAGATACGCAGTATTTT | CASSQDSGTSGRWGTDTQYF
- | - | 15 | TRBJ1-3 | TRBV5-1 | TGCGCCAGCAGCCCATCAACCGGGACACCAAACACCATATATTTT | CASSPSTGTPNTIYF
TRBD2 | - | 16 | TRBJ2-7 | TRBV6-2/TRBV6-3 | TGTGCCAGCAGTTACGGACTAGCGGGAGTACACTACGAGCAGTACTTC | CASSYGLAGVHYEQYF
TRBD2 | few | 17 | TRBJ2-7 | TRBV2 | TGTGCCAGCAGTGTGTCCTTCTTGGCTAGCGGGACGTACGAGCAGTACTTC | CASSVSFLASGTYEQYF
- | - | 11 | TRBJ2-1 | TRBV6-5 | TGTGCCAGCAGCCACGACGGGGAGCAGTTCTTC | CASSHDGEQFF
TRBD1 | - | 16 | TRBJ2-1 | TRBV19 | TGTGCCAGTAGTATGGAGGACAGGGGGGGTCTCAATGAGCAGTTCTTC | CASSMEDRGGLNEQFF
- | - | 12 | TRBJ1-2 | TRBV28 | TGTGCCGGGGGCGGTACTAACTATGGCTACACCTTC | CAGGGTNYGYTF
- | few | 15 | TRBJ2-3 | TRBV28 | TGTGCCAGCAGTTTGGGGGGTGCTAGCACAGATACGCAGTATTTT | CASSLGGASTDTQYF
- | - | 14 | TRBJ1-1 | TRBV9 | TGTGCCAGCAGCCCGAGTGGGGGGGGCCCCGAAGCTTTCTTT | CASSPSGGGPEAFF
TRBD2 | - | 17 | TRBJ2-1 | TRBV28 | TGTGCCACGGGGATCGGACTAGCGGGGGGTCCCTACAATGAGCAGTTCTTC | CATGIGLAGGPYNEQFF
TRBD2 | - | 21 | TRBJ2-6 | TRBV4-2 | TGTGCCAGCAGCCGGACTGGAACTAGCGGGAGGGCAAGCTCTGGGGCCAACGTCCTGACTTTC | CASSRTGTSGRASSGANVLTF
TRBD1 | - | 17 | TRBJ1-4 | TRBV27 | TGTGCCAGCAGTGGCCAACAGGGGGCGAGGTGGGATGAAAAACTGTTTTTT | CASSGQQGARWDEKLFF
- | - | 17 | TRBJ1-5 | TRBV7-9 | TGTGCCAGCAGCTCCCCTTCTGGGAGGTATAGCAATCAGCCCCAGCATTTT | CASSSPSGRYSNQPQHF
TRBD2 | - | 16 | TRBJ2-3 | TRBV3-1/TRBV3-2 | TGTGCCAGCAGCCAACCACTAGCGACTAGCACAGATACGCAGTATTTT | CASSQPLATSTDTQYF
- | - | 11 | TRBJ2-7 | TRBV6-2/TRBV6-3 | TGTGCCAGCAGTAAATCATACGAGCAGTACTTC | CASSKSYEQYF
- | few | 15 | TRBJ2-1 | TRBV10-3 | TGTGCCATCAGTGCGGTTGAGGGTTCCTACAATGAGCAGTTCTTC | CAISAVEGSYNEQFF
- | - | 15 | TRBJ2-3 | TRBV9 | TGTGCCAGCAGCGTAGCTCATCGACAGACAGATACGCAGTATTTT | CASSVAHRQTDTQYF
TRBD2 | - | 15 | TRBJ2-7 | TRBV5-1 | TGCGCCAGCAGCCAGGAAACTAGCGGGTGGACCGAGCAGTACTTC | CASSQETSGWTEQYF
TRBD1 | - | 17 | TRBJ1-6 | TRBV9 | TGTGCCAGCAGCGTAGAGTCCTGGGACAGGGTCGGTTCACCCCTCCACTTT | CASSVESWDRVGSPLHF
TRBD2 | once | 15 | TRBJ2-3 | TRBV9 | TGTGCCAGCAGCGTAGATGCGGGGGGCACAGATACGCAGTATTTT | CASSVDAGGTDTQYF
TRBD2 | - | 18 | TRBJ2-7 | TRBV28 | TGTGCCAGCATGGGAGGGTATGGCGGGGGAGGTTTCGTCTACGAGCAGTACTTC | CASMGGYGGGGFVYEQYF